The 11 T cell receptor beta chains reported below all come from one sample, sequenced in a study of blood T cell repertoires in COVID-19. Clones were sequenced by immunoSEQ multiplex PCR, and TCRdb holds only the in-frame ones, with some missing. This table has under 95,000 clones, 75% to 90% appearing once. The specimen was peripheral blood. The source of these receptors is a woman aged 80 or over with acute or convalescent COVID-19.

This chain uses TRBV18 with TRBJ2-3, with TRBD2 as a possible D gene (5 bases). Trimming removed 6 bases from V and 1 base from J, with 14 bases in between. This CDR3 contains 15 residues. Germline values: CDR1 KGHSH, CDR2 LQKENI. CDR3 sequence reads: CASSERVLGTDTQYF. The CDR3 nucleotides are TGTGCCAGCTCCGAGAGGGTTCTAGGCACAGATACGCAGTATTTT.

The rearrangement uses TRBV11-2 and TRBJ1-6, with D possibly matching TRBD1 (6 bases). Germline V gene lookup returns CDR1 SGHAT and CDR2 FQNNGV. This CDR3 region has 14 residues. Trimming shortened V by 5 bases and J by 14 bases, and 19 bases separated the two germline ends. The CDR3 nucleotides read TGTGCCAGCAGCGTCCCGGGCCTCAGGGGATCCCTCCACTTT. It codes for CASSVPGLRGSLHF.

This chain links TRBV7-9 with TRBJ1-2, with 8 bases that match TRBD1. V trimming: 5 bases; J trimming: 9 bases; junction bases outside the gene matches: 5. The CDR3 totals 12 residues. Germline assignment: CDR1 SEHNR and CDR2 FQNEAQ (reference sequence). CDR3 nucleotide sequence: TGTGCCAGCAGCGTAGACAGGGGTAGCTACACCTTC. Protein sequence: CASSVDRGSYTF.

The chain carries TRBV6-5 and TRBJ1-4, with 7 bases identical to TRBD1. Germline V gene lookup returns CDR1 MNHEY and CDR2 SVGAGI. V trimming: 4 bases; J trimming: 8 bases; junction bases outside the gene matches: 7. This CDR3 has 14 amino acids. CDR3 sequence reads: CASSFRQGGEKLFF. As DNA, the CDR3 is TGTGCCAGCAGTTTCAGACAGGGCGGCGAAAAACTGTTTTTT.

J is TRBJ1-2 and V is TRBV2; TRBD1 agrees at 8 bases. Trimming took 5 bases from V and 4 from J; bases not matched to a gene: 3. The CDR3 spans 13 residues. CDR1 and CDR2 (germline): SNHLY, FYNNEI. This chain's CDR3 is CASSSRGLYGYTF. CDR3 coding DNA: TGTGCCAGCAGTTCCAGGGGGCTCTATGGCTACACCTTC.

The chain has TRBV19 and TRBJ1-1; no clear D gene. Germline V gives CDR1 LNHDA, CDR2 SQIVND (reference sequence). The CDR3 contains 13 residues. Trimming pared 4 bases from V and 1 base from J, leaving 7 bases between. The CDR3 here is CASSRIGNTEAFF. In DNA form, the CDR3 reads TGTGCCAGTAGTAGAATCGGGAACACTGAAGCTTTCTTT.

This chain uses TRBV24-1 with TRBJ2-3; D perhaps matches TRBD2 (6 bases). The CDR3 sequence is 18 residues long. Trimming stripped 3 bases from V and 4 bases from J, with 22 bases between. Germline V gene lookup returns CDR1 KGHDR and CDR2 SFDVKD. DNA for the CDR3: TGTGCCACCAGTGATCGGGGCCCGGAGGGGAAGCCCCCAGATACGCAGTATTTT. Translated: CATSDRGPEGKPPDTQYF.

The chain uses TRBV12-5 and TRBJ2-3; 8 bases fit TRBD2. Losses at the gene ends were 6 bases for V and 8 bases for J; bases not matched to a gene: 10. Looked up from germline, CDR1 is LGHNT and CDR2 is FRNRAP. CDR3 length equals 14 residues. The CDR3 DNA reads TGTGCTAGTGGCGAGAGCGGGGGAAGTGGTACGCAGTATTTT. Its translation: CASGESGGSGTQYF.

The J gene is TRBJ2-7, the V gene TRBV28; D unresolved. CDR3 size: 12 residues. CDR1 and CDR2 from the germline V gene are MDHEN and SYDVKM. V lost 3 bases and J lost 6, with 9 bases in between. CDR3 nucleotide sequence: TGTGCCAGCAGTTTTGAGGTAACCGAGCAGTACTTC. This codes for CASSFEVTEQYF.

J is TRBJ2-1 and V is TRBV15, with D possibly being TRBD1 (6 bases). The germline CDR1 and CDR2 sequences are LNHNV and YYDKDF (reference sequence). This CDR3 region has 16 residues. The V gene lost 1 base and the J gene lost 9 bases, with 19 bases spanning the gap. The CDR3 sequence: CATSRGRQARVAEQFF. The CDR3, as DNA: TGTGCCACCAGCAGAGGTCGACAGGCCCGCGTCGCTGAGCAGTTCTTC.

V and J are TRBV18 and TRBJ1-3; the D gene is possibly TRBD1 (5 bases). Per the germline V gene, CDR1 is KGHSH and CDR2 is LQKENI. Trimming removed 3 bases at V and 4 bases at J, with 10 bases between. The CDR3 is 14 amino acids. The CDR3 spells CASSPQGKGNTIYF. CDR3 in DNA: TGTGCCAGCTCACCCCAGGGAAAGGGAAACACCATATATTTT.